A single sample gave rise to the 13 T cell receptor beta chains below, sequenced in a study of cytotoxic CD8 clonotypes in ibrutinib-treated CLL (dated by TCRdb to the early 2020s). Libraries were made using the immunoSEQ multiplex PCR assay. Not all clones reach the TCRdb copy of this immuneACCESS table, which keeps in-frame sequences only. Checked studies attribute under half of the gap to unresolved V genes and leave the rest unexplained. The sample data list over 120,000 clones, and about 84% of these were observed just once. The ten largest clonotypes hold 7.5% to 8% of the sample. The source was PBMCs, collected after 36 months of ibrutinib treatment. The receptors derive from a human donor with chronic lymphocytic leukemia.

The CDR3 reads CAWSPPISLSQETQYF. The CDR3 DNA reads TGTGCCTGGAGTCCCCCAATAAGTTTGTCACAAGAGACCCAGTACTTC. The chain couples TRBV30 to TRBJ2-5; no clear D. Germline assignment: CDR1 GTSNPN and CDR2 SVGIG (reference sequence). Trimming left V 2 bases short and J 2 bases short, with 18 bases between. This CDR3 is built from 16 residues.

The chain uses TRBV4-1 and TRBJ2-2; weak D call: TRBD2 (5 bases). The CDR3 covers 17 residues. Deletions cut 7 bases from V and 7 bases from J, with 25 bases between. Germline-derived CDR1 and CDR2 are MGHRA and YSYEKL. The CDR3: CASTRGLEGSGNGELFF. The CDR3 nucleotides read TGCGCCAGCACCCGCGGGCTAGAGGGCTCCGGAAACGGGGAGCTGTTTTTT.

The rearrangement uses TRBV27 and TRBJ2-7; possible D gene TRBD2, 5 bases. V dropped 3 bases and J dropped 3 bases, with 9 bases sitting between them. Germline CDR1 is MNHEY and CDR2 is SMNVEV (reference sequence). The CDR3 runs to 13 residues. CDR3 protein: CASSFGLRYEQYF. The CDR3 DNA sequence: TGTGCCAGCAGTTTTGGACTGCGCTACGAGCAGTACTTC.

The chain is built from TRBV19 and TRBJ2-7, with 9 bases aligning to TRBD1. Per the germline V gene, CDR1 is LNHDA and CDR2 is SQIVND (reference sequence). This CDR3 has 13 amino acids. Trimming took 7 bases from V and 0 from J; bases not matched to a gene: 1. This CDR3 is CASTQGASYEQYF. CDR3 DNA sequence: TGTGCCAGTACACAGGGGGCCTCCTACGAGCAGTACTTC.

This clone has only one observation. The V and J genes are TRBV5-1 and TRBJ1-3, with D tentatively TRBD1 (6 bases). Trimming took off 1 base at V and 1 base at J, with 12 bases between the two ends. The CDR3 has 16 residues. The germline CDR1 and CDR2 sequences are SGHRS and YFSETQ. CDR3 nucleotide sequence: TGCGCCAGCAGCTTGAGCCCAGGGGTGTCTGGAAACACCATATATTTT. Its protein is CASSLSPGVSGNTIYF.

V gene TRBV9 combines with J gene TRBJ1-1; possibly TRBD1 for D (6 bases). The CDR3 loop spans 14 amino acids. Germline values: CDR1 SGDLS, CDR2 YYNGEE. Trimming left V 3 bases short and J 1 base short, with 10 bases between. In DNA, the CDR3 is TGTGCCAGCAGCGCGGTGGGGGCGAACACTGAAGCTTTCTTT. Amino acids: CASSAVGANTEAFF.

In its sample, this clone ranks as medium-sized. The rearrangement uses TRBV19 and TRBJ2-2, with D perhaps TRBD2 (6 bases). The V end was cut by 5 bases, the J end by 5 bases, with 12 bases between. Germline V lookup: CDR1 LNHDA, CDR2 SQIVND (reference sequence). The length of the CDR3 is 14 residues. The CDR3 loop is CASSSYGGTGELFF. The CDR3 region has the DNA TGTGCCAGTAGTTCCTATGGAGGGACCGGGGAGCTGTTTTTT.

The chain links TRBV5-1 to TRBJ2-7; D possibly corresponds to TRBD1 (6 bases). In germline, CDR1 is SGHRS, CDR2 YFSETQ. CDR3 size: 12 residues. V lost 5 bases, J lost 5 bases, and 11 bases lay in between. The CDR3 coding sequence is TGCGCCAGCAGACAGGGTAGCCACGAGCAGTACTTC. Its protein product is CASRQGSHEQYF.

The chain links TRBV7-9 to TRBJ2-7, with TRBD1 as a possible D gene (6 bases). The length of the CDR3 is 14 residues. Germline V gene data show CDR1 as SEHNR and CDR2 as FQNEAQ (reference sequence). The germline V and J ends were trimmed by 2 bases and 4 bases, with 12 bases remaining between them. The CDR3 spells CASSLSLQGYEQYF. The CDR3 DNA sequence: TGTGCCAGCAGCTTATCGTTACAGGGTTACGAGCAGTACTTC.

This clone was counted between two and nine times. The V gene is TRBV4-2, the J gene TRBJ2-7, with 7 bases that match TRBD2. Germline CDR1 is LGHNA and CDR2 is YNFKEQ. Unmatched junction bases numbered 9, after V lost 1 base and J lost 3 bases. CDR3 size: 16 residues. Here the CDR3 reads CASSQARQLAHYEQYF. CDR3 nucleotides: TGTGCCAGCAGCCAAGCTAGGCAACTAGCGCACTACGAGCAGTACTTC.

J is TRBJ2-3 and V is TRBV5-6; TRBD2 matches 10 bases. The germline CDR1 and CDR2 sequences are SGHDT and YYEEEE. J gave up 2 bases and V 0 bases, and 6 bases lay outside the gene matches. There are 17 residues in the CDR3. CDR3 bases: TGTGCCAGCAGCTTGGCGATAGCGGGAGGATCCACAGATACGCAGTATTTT. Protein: CASSLAIAGGSTDTQYF.

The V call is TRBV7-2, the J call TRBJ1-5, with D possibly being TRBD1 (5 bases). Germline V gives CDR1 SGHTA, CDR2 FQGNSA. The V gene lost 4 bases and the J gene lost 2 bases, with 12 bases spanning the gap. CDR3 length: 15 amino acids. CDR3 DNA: TGTGCCAGCAGCTGGCAGGGTGGGGGCAATCAGCCCCAGCATTTT. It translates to CASSWQGGGNQPQHF. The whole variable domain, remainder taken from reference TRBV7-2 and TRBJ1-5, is GAGVSQSPSNKVTEKGKDVELRCDPISGHTALYWYRQSLGQGLEFLIYFQGNSAPDKSGLPSDRFSAERTGGSVSTLTIQRTQQEDSAVYLCASSWQGGGNQPQHFGDGTRLSIL.

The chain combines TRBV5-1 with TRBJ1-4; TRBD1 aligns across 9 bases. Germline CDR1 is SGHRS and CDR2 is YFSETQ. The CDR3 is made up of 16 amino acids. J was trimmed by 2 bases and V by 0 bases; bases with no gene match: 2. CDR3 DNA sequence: TGCGCCAGCAGCTTGGCGGGGACAGGGACTAATGAAAAACTGTTTTTT. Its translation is CASSLAGTGTNEKLFF.